A single count supports the clone carrying this T cell receptor (beta chain). Its antigen is not identified. This sample was taken from a study of shared clonotypes between healthy human individuals. Study-wide background: Each donor had three CD4 naive, three CD4 memory, two CD8 naive and one CD8 memory plate.

The input for sorted-subset replicate PCRs was approximately 200 ng DNA, 30,000 or so T cell genomes. The table came from immunoSEQ multiplex PCR; TCRdb's copy has only in-frame clones and leaves some out. This table has about 2.4 million clones, approximately 94% appearing once. The V gene's germline CDR1 is MNHNY and CDR2 SVGAGI (reference sequence). The CDR3 contains 12 residues. V was trimmed by 0 bases and J by 7 bases, leaving 5 bases between them. Findings and limits, study-wide: The sole specimen, blood, was sampled, and tissue repertoires likely differ.

The specimen sequenced was naive CD4+ T cells from PBMCs. As to subset: CD45RA+ positively selected. J is TRBJ2-3 and V is TRBV6-6; no firm D call. The source is a man between 18 and 29 years old in good health. Some clones in this sample may be carry-over from other donors' samples. The CDR3 bases are TGTGCCAGCAGTTACTCTCAGAATACGCAGTATTTT. Its protein is CASSYSQNTQYF.